These T cell receptor beta chains were read from a single sample in a study of T cell responses to AZD1222 COVID-19 vaccine. Clones were sequenced by immunoSEQ multiplex PCR, and TCRdb holds only the in-frame ones, with some missing. The sample holds about 180,000 clones; 70% to 90% are singletons and the top ten take 11%. The sample here was peripheral blood, taken 28 days after the second AZD1222 dose. These receptors were collected from an adult who received the AZD1222 COVID-19 vaccine. The CDR3 runs from the conserved cysteine through the conserved F or W. Fields, in order: J gene, V gene, clone size, D gene, CDR3 protein, CDR3 DNA. D genes are given only for firm matches. Some rows mark clone size as missing; the rest say once, few, many or name a class of expanded clone.

TRBJ2-7	TRBV28	-	TRBD1	CASSRDRLNAYEQYF	TGTGCCAGCAGTCGGGACAGGTTAAACGCCTACGAGCAGTACTTC
TRBJ2-7	TRBV6-5	-	TRBD1	CASSYSGQGEYEQYF	TGTGCCAGCAGTTACTCGGGACAGGGCGAGTACGAGCAGTACTTC
TRBJ1-2	TRBV5-1	-	-	CASSSQGTASGGYTF	TGCGCCAGCAGCTCCCAAGGGACGGCCTCAGGAGGCTACACCTTC
TRBJ2-7	TRBV27	-	-	CASSSLPRAEQYF	TGTGCCAGCAGCTCCCTTCCCAGAGCCGAGCAGTACTTC
TRBJ1-1	TRBV9	-	-	CASSPGYTEAFF	TGTGCCAGCAGCCCAGGGTACACTGAAGCTTTCTTT
TRBJ2-5	TRBV4-2	once	-	CASSQKAGARETQYF	TGTGCCAGCAGCCAAAAGGCAGGGGCGAGGGAGACCCAGTACTTC
TRBJ2-2	TRBV6-5	-	TRBD2	CASSYGAGGPTGELFF	TGTGCCAGCAGTTACGGAGCGGGGGGCCCTACCGGGGAGCTGTTTTTT
TRBJ1-1	TRBV3-1/TRBV3-2	-	TRBD1	CASSHRDRGNTEAFF	TGTGCCAGCAGCCACAGGGACAGGGGGAACACTGAAGCTTTCTTT
TRBJ2-7	TRBV9	-	-	CASSVSGNSYEQYF	TGTGCCAGCAGCGTATCCGGGAACTCCTACGAGCAGTACTTC
TRBJ1-5	TRBV5-4	-	-	CASSLSGDGQPQHF	TGTGCCAGCAGCTTGTCGGGGGACGGTCAGCCCCAGCATTTT
TRBJ1-1	TRBV10-2	few	TRBD1	CASSGGGGWTEAFF	TGCGCCAGCAGTGGGGGAGGGGGCTGGACTGAAGCTTTCTTT
TRBJ2-7	TRBV5-1	once	-	CASSLYSGGGLSYEQYF	TGCGCCAGCAGCTTGTATTCAGGCGGAGGACTCTCCTACGAGCAGTACTTC
TRBJ2-5	TRBV7-9	-	TRBD2	CASSLGRGSETQYF	TGTGCCAGCAGCTTAGGGCGGGGGTCAGAGACCCAGTACTTC
TRBJ2-7	TRBV6-5	-	TRBD1	CASWAGQEHYEQYF	TGTGCCAGCTGGGCAGGACAGGAACACTACGAGCAGTACTTC
TRBJ1-3	TRBV4-3	once	-	CASSQDTSRNTIYF	TGCGCCAGCAGCCAAGACACCTCACGGAACACCATATATTTT
TRBJ2-2	TRBV5-1	-	TRBD2	CASSRTSGGATGELFF	TGCGCCAGCAGCCGGACTAGCGGGGGGGCCACCGGGGAGCTGTTTTTT
TRBJ2-7	TRBV7-2	-	TRBD1	CASSSTNRGYEQYF	TGTGCCAGCAGCTCAACAAACAGGGGCTACGAGCAGTACTTC
TRBJ1-2	TRBV7-9	-	TRBD1	CASTPGTGTYGYTF	TGTGCCAGCACGCCCGGGACAGGGACCTATGGCTACACCTTC
TRBJ1-2	TRBV2	-	TRBD1	CASSADRGGYTF	TGTGCCAGCAGCGCCGACAGGGGAGGCTACACCTTC
TRBJ2-5	TRBV5-1	-	-	CASSLLGYQETQYF	TGCGCCAGCAGCTTGCTTGGGTACCAAGAGACCCAGTACTTC
TRBJ2-6	TRBV13	-	-	CASSFSSGANVLTF	TGTGCCAGCAGCTTTTCTTCGGGGGCCAACGTCCTGACTTTC
TRBJ1-1	TRBV19	once	-	CASSISRNTEAFF	TGTGCCAGTAGTATAAGCAGGAACACTGAAGCTTTCTTT
TRBJ2-7	TRBV7-2	-	TRBD2	CASSISGGAVYEQYF	TGTGCCAGCAGCATTAGCGGGGGGGCCGTTTACGAGCAGTACTTC
TRBJ2-7	TRBV28	-	-	CASSLLGLTVPYEQYF	TGTGCCAGCAGTTTATTAGGTCTGACGGTCCCCTACGAGCAGTACTTC
TRBJ1-2	TRBV7-2	-	-	CASSLPGLTYGYTF	TGTGCCAGCAGCTTACCCGGTCTTACATATGGCTACACCTTC
TRBJ1-1	TRBV18	-	-	CASSPPVVGLNTEAFF	TGTGCCAGCTCACCACCCGTTGTAGGGCTGAACACTGAAGCTTTCTTT
TRBJ2-7	TRBV5-5	-	-	CASSLGDNYEQYF	TGTGCCAGCAGCTTGGGGGACAACTACGAGCAGTACTTC
TRBJ2-5	TRBV10-2	-	TRBD2	CASTQRRGGQETQYF	TGCGCCAGCACCCAGCGGCGGGGGGGCCAAGAGACCCAGTACTTC
TRBJ2-1	TRBV4-3	-	TRBD1	CASSQALIGARTGMYNEQFF	TGCGCCAGCAGCCAAGCCCTCATTGGGGCGAGGACAGGGATGTACAATGAGCAGTTCTTC
TRBJ2-5	TRBV7-3	-	-	CASSLFRGRGETQYF	TGTGCCAGCAGCTTATTTCGGGGGCGCGGGGAGACCCAGTACTTC
TRBJ1-2	TRBV29-1	-	-	CSVESGAGGYTF	TGCAGCGTTGAATCAGGGGCTGGTGGCTACACCTTC
TRBJ1-2	TRBV6-2/TRBV6-3	-	-	CASSYLHGNYGYTF	TGTGCCAGCAGTTACCTCCACGGGAACTATGGCTACACCTTC
TRBJ2-2	TRBV7-2	once	TRBD2	CASSRLPGGNTGELFF	TGTGCCAGCAGTCGACTCCCGGGAGGTAACACCGGGGAGCTGTTTTTT
TRBJ1-5	TRBV9	-	-	CASSVNSYQPQHF	TGTGCCAGCAGCGTCAACAGTTATCAGCCCCAGCATTTT
TRBJ1-3	TRBV28	-	-	CASSLTARLGNTIYF	TGTGCCAGCAGCCTTACAGCCCGCCTCGGGAACACCATATATTTT
TRBJ1-1	TRBV10-3	-	-	CAISLAFPDAEAFF	TGTGCCATCAGCTTAGCGTTTCCGGACGCTGAAGCTTTCTTT
TRBJ2-6	TRBV28	-	-	CASRGAPSGANVLTF	TGTGCCAGCCGAGGGGCGCCCTCTGGGGCCAACGTCCTGACTTTC
TRBJ1-2	TRBV27	-	-	CASSLDPRGLNYGYTF	TGTGCCAGCAGTTTAGATCCCCGAGGGCTTAACTATGGCTACACCTTC
TRBJ1-6	TRBV4-1	-	TRBD1	CASIPGQLYLYNSPLHF	TGCGCCAGCATCCCGGGACAGCTTTATCTTTATAATTCACCCCTCCACTTT
TRBJ2-7	TRBV21-1	-	-	CASSRASGGWSYEQYF	TGTGCCAGCAGCAGAGCTAGCGGGGGCTGGTCCTACGAGCAGTACTTC
TRBJ2-5	TRBV7-2	-	-	CASSLVGSPGETQYF	TGTGCCAGCAGCTTAGTGGGGAGCCCAGGGGAGACCCAGTACTTC
TRBJ2-2	TRBV7-3	-	TRBD1	CASSLTGTGGTGELFF	TGTGCCAGCAGCTTAACCGGGACAGGGGGCACCGGGGAGCTGTTTTTT
TRBJ2-2	TRBV30	-	TRBD2	CAWRGTRNTGELFF	TGTGCCTGGCGGGGGACTAGGAACACCGGGGAGCTGTTTTTT
TRBJ2-6	TRBV28	-	-	CAISGGYSGANVLTF	TGTGCCATCTCCGGAGGGTACTCTGGGGCCAACGTCCTGACTTTC
TRBJ1-1	TRBV7-8	-	TRBD1	CASSRGRTGNTEAFF	TGTGCCAGCAGCAGGGGGCGGACAGGGAACACTGAAGCTTTCTTT
TRBJ1-1	TRBV7-2	-	-	CASSLLVGSYTEAFF	TGTGCCAGCAGCTTGTTGGTAGGTTCGTACACTGAAGCTTTCTTT
TRBJ2-1	TRBV19	-	-	CASRGGVLTYNEQFF	TGTGCCAGCAGGGGGGGAGTCTTGACCTACAATGAGCAGTTCTTC
TRBJ1-1	TRBV4-1	few	TRBD1	CASSPSPTGGWNTEAFF	TGCGCCAGCAGTCCCTCTCCGACAGGGGGCTGGAACACTGAAGCTTTCTTT
TRBJ2-5	TRBV7-2	-	-	CASSLEIQETQYF	TGTGCCAGCAGCTTAGAAATCCAAGAGACCCAGTACTTC
TRBJ2-5	TRBV5-1	-	-	CASSPSPSGGHQETQYF	TGCGCCAGCAGCCCTTCGCCGTCGGGGGGCCACCAAGAGACCCAGTACTTC
TRBJ2-7	TRBV7-9	-	-	CASSPLDEQYF	TGTGCCAGCAGCCCGCTGGACGAGCAGTACTTC